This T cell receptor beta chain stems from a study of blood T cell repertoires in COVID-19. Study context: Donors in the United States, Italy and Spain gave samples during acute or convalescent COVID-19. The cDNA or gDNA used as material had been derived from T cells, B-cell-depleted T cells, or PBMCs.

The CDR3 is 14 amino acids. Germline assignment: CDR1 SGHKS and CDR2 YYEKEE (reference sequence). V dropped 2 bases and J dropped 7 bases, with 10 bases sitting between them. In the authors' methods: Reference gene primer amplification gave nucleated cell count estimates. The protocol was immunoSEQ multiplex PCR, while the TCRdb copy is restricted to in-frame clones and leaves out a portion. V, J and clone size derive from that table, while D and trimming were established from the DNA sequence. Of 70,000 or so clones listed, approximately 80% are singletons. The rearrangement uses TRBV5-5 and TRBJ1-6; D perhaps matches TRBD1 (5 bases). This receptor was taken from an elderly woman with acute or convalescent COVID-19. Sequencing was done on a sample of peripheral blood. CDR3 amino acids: CASSLDSLNSPLHF. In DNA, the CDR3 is TGTGCCAGCAGCTTAGACAGCCTGAATTCACCCCTCCACTTT.